Detailed here is one T cell receptor (beta chain). This CDR3 is 15 amino acids long. The germline V gene encodes CDR1 SGHVS and CDR2 FQNEAQ. V was trimmed by 5 bases and J by 5 bases, leaving 15 bases between them. This specimen comes from a study of blood T cell repertoires in COVID-19. In the original analysis: How many nucleated cells were present was estimated from reference gene primer amplification. The data were produced by immunoSEQ multiplex PCR, yet TCRdb's version contains in-frame clones alone and is incomplete. V and J calls and clone size are as listed in that table; D and trimming were resolved from the DNA. Among about 24,000 clones listed, roughly 85% were seen once.

The sequence came from a woman of 80 years or more with active or convalescent COVID-19. The sequencing sample was made of peripheral blood. This chain uses TRBV7-8 with TRBJ1-4, with D tentatively TRBD1 (6 bases). CDR3 nucleotide sequence: TGTGCCAGCAGCCCCCGGGACATAAGGAATGAAAAACTGTTTTTT. This sequence encodes CASSPRDIRNEKLFF. Supplemented by reference TRBV7-8 and TRBJ1-4, the full variable domain reads GAGVSQSPRYKVAKRGQDVALRCDPISGHVSLFWYQQALGQGPEFLTYFQNEAQLDKSGLPSDRFFAERPEGSVSTLKIQRTQQEDSAVYLCASSPRDIRNEKLFFGSGTQLSVL.